This is a list of T cell receptor beta chains from one sample in a study of cytomegalovirus exposure and HLA in healthy donors. Generated by immunoSEQ multiplex PCR, the TCRdb table keeps only in-frame clones and is missing some. Counted here are fewer than 120,000 clones, around 85% occurring once; the ten biggest clones make up around 6.6%. Sequenced sample: PBMCs. These receptors were taken from a young man in good health and CMV-seropositive. The CDR3 runs from the conserved cysteine through the conserved F or W. Each record gives: D gene, clone size, V gene, J gene, CDR3 DNA, CDR3 protein. The D gene is left open where the match is weak. Clone sizes are given selectively: once, few, many, or a class where the clone is expanded.

>TRBD2|.|TRBV27|TRBJ2-3
TGTGCCAGCAGTTTTAAACCCCCCCTAGCGGGGAGCACAGATACGCAGTATTTT
CASSFKPPLAGSTDTQYF
>TRBD2|.|TRBV6-4|TRBJ2-1
TGTGCCAGCAGTGATTCGAATGCGGGGGGAGCTCAGTTCTTC
CASSDSNAGGAQFF
>TRBD2|.|TRBV5-1|TRBJ2-7
TGCGCCAGCAGCACAGCGGGACTAGCGGGGGGGCTGTACGAGCAGTACTTC
CASSTAGLAGGLYEQYF
>TRBD1|.|TRBV25-1|TRBJ1-2
TGTGCCAGCACCCCGCGGGCCGCGACAGGGACCGGCTACACCTTC
CASTPRAATGTGYTF
>TRBD1|.|TRBV19|TRBJ1-2
TGTGCCAGTAGTGACGACAGGGCGCGGGTCTATGGCTACACCTTC
CASSDDRARVYGYTF
>.|.|TRBV7-2|TRBJ2-1
TGTGCCAGCAGCCTACCGAGTACGAATGAGCAGTTCTTC
CASSLPSTNEQFF
>.|.|TRBV19|TRBJ1-5
TGTGCCAGTAGTATAGGAAAGGGACACCAGCCCCAGCATTTT
CASSIGKGHQPQHF
>.|.|TRBV5-8|TRBJ1-6
TGTGCCAGCAGCTTTCCCGGGACTCGCAATTCACCCCTCCACTTT
CASSFPGTRNSPLHF
>.|.|TRBV27|TRBJ1-6
TGTGCCAGCAGGTTCCTGAGGGGGAATTCACCCCTCCACTTT
CASRFLRGNSPLHF
>TRBD1|.|TRBV19|TRBJ2-7
TGTGCCAGTAGCTCTGGGGGACCGGGACAGGGGTCTGACGAGCAGTACTTC
CASSSGGPGQGSDEQYF
>.|.|TRBV5-4|TRBJ2-7
TGCGCCAGCAGCCAAGACCTCGAGGGGGATGAGCAGTACTTC
CASSQDLEGDEQYF
>.|.|TRBV7-6|TRBJ2-1
TGTGCCAGCAGCTTAGGTGGAGGGGGGGCGTCCTACAATGGGCAGTTCTTC
CASSLGGGGASYNGQFF
>TRBD1|.|TRBV2|TRBJ2-1
TGTGCCACCTCCTCCGACAGGGGGCATGGACATGAGCAGTTCTTC
CATSSDRGHGHEQFF
>TRBD2|.|TRBV5-1|TRBJ2-1
TGCGCCAGCAGCGTGACGGGGGGGCCCTATAATGAGCAGTTCTTC
CASSVTGGPYNEQFF
>TRBD1|.|TRBV7-6|TRBJ2-2
TGTGCCAGCAGCTCGATTGGACAGGGGCCCGGGAACACCGGGGAGCTGTTTTTT
CASSSIGQGPGNTGELFF
>.|.|TRBV7-9|TRBJ1-6
TGTGCCAGCAACTCTGGACAGTATAATTCACCCCTCCACTTT
CASNSGQYNSPLHF
>.|.|TRBV11-2|TRBJ2-7
TGTGCCAGCAGCTTAGAGAGGGGCCCCGCGGGGGAGCAGTACTTC
CASSLERGPAGEQYF
>TRBD1|once|TRBV4-3|TRBJ2-4
TGCGCCAGCAGCCAGGGAGAGGGGGCGTTCAACATTCAGTACTTC
CASSQGEGAFNIQYF
>TRBD2|.|TRBV6-5|TRBJ2-7
TGTGCCAGCAGGGGGAGCGGGGGGGCCTACGAGCAGTACTTC
CASRGSGGAYEQYF
>.|.|TRBV7-9|TRBJ2-7
TGTGCCAGCTCGCTGGGGGGGCAACATGACGAGCAGTACTTC
CASSLGGQHDEQYF
>.|.|TRBV9|TRBJ2-1
TGTGCCAGCAGCGTAGATCTAGGCGATGAGCAGTTCTTC
CASSVDLGDEQFF
>.|.|TRBV6-5|TRBJ2-2
TGTGCCAGCAGCTTCAGCGCGAACACCGGGGAGCTGTTTTTT
CASSFSANTGELFF
>TRBD1|.|TRBV5-4|TRBJ1-1
TGTGCCAGCAGCTCGCGGGACAGGGGGCGCGTGAACACTGAAGCTTTCTTT
CASSSRDRGRVNTEAFF
>.|once|TRBV13|TRBJ1-1
TGTGCCAGCAGCTTACCAGGGTGGGGGAACACTGAAGCTTTCTTT
CASSLPGWGNTEAFF
>.|.|TRBV14|TRBJ2-7
TGTGCCAGCAGCCAGGTGGACAGTTACTACGAGCAGTACTTC
CASSQVDSYYEQYF
>TRBD2|.|TRBV7-2|TRBJ2-5
TGTGCCAGCAGCCGGGGACTAGCGGGGTTTGAGACCCAGTACTTC
CASSRGLAGFETQYF
>TRBD2|.|TRBV6-5|TRBJ2-3
TGTGCCAGCAGTTACTCCTCAGCGGGGTCAGATACGCAGTATTTT
CASSYSSAGSDTQYF
>.|.|TRBV6-5|TRBJ1-1
TGTGCCAGCAGTTACTCCCGAGGTTTCGGCACTGAAGCTTTCTTT
CASSYSRGFGTEAFF
>.|.|TRBV7-9|TRBJ1-2
TGTTCCAGCAGCTTAGGACTGAGGGGCTACACCTTC
CSSSLGLRGYTF
>TRBD2|.|TRBV25-1|TRBJ2-5
TGTGCCAGCAGTGAAAGGGAGGGGCCGTCAGAGACCCAGTACTTC
CASSEREGPSETQYF
>TRBD2|.|TRBV7-9|TRBJ2-2
TGTGCCAGCAGCCCAGAAGCGGGGGCGCTCGGGGAGCTGTTTTTT
CASSPEAGALGELFF
>TRBD2|.|TRBV28|TRBJ2-3
TGTGCCAGCAGTTTTCTAGCGGGGGGCCGTTATACGCAGTATTTT
CASSFLAGGRYTQYF
>TRBD1|.|TRBV7-8|TRBJ1-2
TGTGCCAGCAGCTTAGGACAGGGGGCTGGCTACACCTTC
CASSLGQGAGYTF
>TRBD1|.|TRBV19|TRBJ1-2
TGTGCCAGTGCCCCGCTTAGGGCAGGGGGCGAATATCCCGGCTACACCTTC
CASAPLRAGGEYPGYTF
>TRBD2|.|TRBV5-1|TRBJ2-1
TGCGCCAGCAGTTCATCGGGGGGGGGCCCGAGCTCCTACAATGAGCAGTTCTTC
CASSSSGGGPSSYNEQFF
>TRBD1|.|TRBV5-8|TRBJ2-5
TGTGCCAGCAGCTTGGGACAGGGCCAAGAGACCCAGTACTTC
CASSLGQGQETQYF
>TRBD1|.|TRBV19|TRBJ1-2
TGTGCCAGTCGGGACAGTGATAACTATGGCTACACCTTC
CASRDSDNYGYTF
>TRBD2|.|TRBV4-1|TRBJ2-5
TGCGCCAGCAGCCAAGATGTATGGGGCCTAGCGGGGGTCCCAAAAGAGACCCAGTACTTC
CASSQDVWGLAGVPKETQYF
>.|.|TRBV12-5|TRBJ2-7
TGTGCTAGTGGTTTAGGACTGTTCGACGAGCAGTACTTC
CASGLGLFDEQYF
>TRBD2|.|TRBV7-8|TRBJ2-1
TGTGCCAGCAGCTTAGTAGGCGGGGGCTACAATGAGCAGTTCTTC
CASSLVGGGYNEQFF
>TRBD1|.|TRBV9|TRBJ2-3
TGTGCCAGCAGCGTAGGTCGGGACAGGGGGCGGGATACGCAGTATTTT
CASSVGRDRGRDTQYF
>TRBD2|.|TRBV2|TRBJ2-3
TGTGCCAGCAGTCGCGGGACTAGCCCCCAGGATACGCAGTATTTT
CASSRGTSPQDTQYF
>.|.|TRBV7-9|TRBJ2-7
TGTGCCAGCAGCTCATGGCGAGGGAACTACGAGCAGTACTTC
CASSSWRGNYEQYF
>.|.|TRBV6-6|TRBJ1-1
TGTGCCAGCAGTTACTCGGACACGAACACTGAAGCTTTCTTT
CASSYSDTNTEAFF
>TRBD2|.|TRBV6-4|TRBJ2-3
TGTGCCAGCAGGCCATGCCCCGGGGGGGGAAGCACAGATACGCAGTATTTT
CASRPCPGGGSTDTQYF
>TRBD2|few|TRBV7-9|TRBJ2-1
TGTGCCAGCAGCCCCGGGACTAGAGGGCAGTTCTTC
CASSPGTRGQFF
>.|few|TRBV4-2|TRBJ1-6
TGTGCCAGCAGCCAAGATCTCCCGGGAAGCAATTCACCCCTCCACTTT
CASSQDLPGSNSPLHF